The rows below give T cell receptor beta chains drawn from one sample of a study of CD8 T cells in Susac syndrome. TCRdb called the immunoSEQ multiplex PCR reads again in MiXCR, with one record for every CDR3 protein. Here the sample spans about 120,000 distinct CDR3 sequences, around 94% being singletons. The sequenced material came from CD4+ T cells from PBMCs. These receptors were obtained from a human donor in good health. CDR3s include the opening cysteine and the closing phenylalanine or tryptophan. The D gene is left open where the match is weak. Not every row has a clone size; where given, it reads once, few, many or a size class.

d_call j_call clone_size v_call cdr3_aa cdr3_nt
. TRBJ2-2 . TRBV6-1 CASRGGNTGELFF TGTGCCAGCAGGGGCGGGAACACCGGGGAGCTGTTTTTT
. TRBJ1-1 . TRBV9 CASSVAEGSEAFF TGTGCCAGCAGCGTAGCTGAGGGCTCTGAAGCTTTCTTT
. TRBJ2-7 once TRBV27 CASSLVGDIGPHEQYF TGTGCCAGCAGTTTAGTCGGGGACATCGGCCCCCACGAGCAGTACTTC
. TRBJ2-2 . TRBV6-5 CASSYTAPGVLNTGELFF TGTGCCAGCAGTTACACCGCCCCGGGGGTGCTGAACACCGGGGAGCTGTTTTTT
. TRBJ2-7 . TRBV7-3 CASSLSGTSEQYF TGTGCCAGCAGCTTAAGCGGGACTTCCGAGCAGTACTTC
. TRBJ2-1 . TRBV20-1 CSADRSGSRGRQFF TGCAGTGCGGACAGGAGCGGGAGCCGGGGGCGGCAGTTCTTC
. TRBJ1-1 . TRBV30 CAWRFGNTEAFF TGTGCCTGGAGATTTGGGAACACTGAAGCTTTCTTT
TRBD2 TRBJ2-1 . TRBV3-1 CASSLGLAGQSYNEQFF TGTGCCAGCAGCCTTGGACTAGCGGGACAATCCTACAATGAGCAGTTCTTC
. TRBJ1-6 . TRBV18 CASSPGPGGVSSPLHF TGTGCCAGCTCACCAGGACCTGGAGGCGTTAGTTCACCCCTCCACTTT
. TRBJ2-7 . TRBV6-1 CASSEAGINYEQYF TGTGCCAGCAGTGAAGCGGGAATTAACTACGAGCAGTACTTC
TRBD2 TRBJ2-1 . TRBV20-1 CSATKREPYNEQFF TGCAGTGCTACCAAGCGGGAGCCCTACAATGAGCAGTTCTTC
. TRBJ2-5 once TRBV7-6 CASSLEWEETQYF TGTGCCAGCAGCTTAGAGTGGGAGGAGACCCAGTACTTC
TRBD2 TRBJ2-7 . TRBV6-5 CASSYSMAGGSYEQYF TGTGCCAGCAGTTACTCGATGGCGGGGGGCTCCTACGAGCAGTACTTC
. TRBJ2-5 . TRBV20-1 CSASPPFLGTQYF TGCAGTGCTAGTCCCCCGTTCTTAGGGACCCAGTACTTC
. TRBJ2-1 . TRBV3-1 CASTQGLKHEQFF TGTGCCAGCACCCAGGGGTTGAAACATGAGCAGTTCTTC
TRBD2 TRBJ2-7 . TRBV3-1 CASSAAPGLAAHSYEQYF TGTGCCAGCAGCGCAGCCCCGGGACTAGCGGCCCACTCCTACGAGCAGTACTTC
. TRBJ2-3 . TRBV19 CASSIEGVGTSDTQYF TGTGCCAGTAGTATAGAAGGGGTCGGGACCTCAGATACGCAGTATTTT
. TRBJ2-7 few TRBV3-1 CASSQVAYEQYF TGTGCCAGCAGCCAAGTGGCCTACGAGCAGTACTTC
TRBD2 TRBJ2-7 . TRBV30 CAWSVGGSSYEQYF TGTGCCTGGAGTGTAGGCGGGAGCTCCTACGAGCAGTACTTC
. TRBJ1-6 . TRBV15 CATSRDSEGFNSPLHF TGTGCCACCAGCAGAGATTCGGAGGGCTTCAATTCACCCCTCCACTTT
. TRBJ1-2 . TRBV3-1 CASSQRVRNVYTF TGTGCCAGCAGCCAACGGGTTAGGAATGTCTACACCTTC
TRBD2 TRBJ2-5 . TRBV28 CASSLSTSGKGETQYF TGTGCCAGCAGTTTATCCACTAGCGGGAAAGGCGAGACCCAGTACTTC
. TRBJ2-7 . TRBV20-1 CSATSQGAGSYEQYF TGCAGTGCTACATCACAAGGTGCGGGAAGCTACGAGCAGTACTTC
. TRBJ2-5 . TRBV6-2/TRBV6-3 CASSKANQETQYF TGTGCCAGCAGCAAGGCGAATCAAGAGACCCAGTACTTC
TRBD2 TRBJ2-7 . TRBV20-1 CSATRALAGVHEQYF TGCAGTGCTACCAGAGCTCTAGCGGGAGTCCACGAGCAGTACTTC
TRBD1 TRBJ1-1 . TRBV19 CATDRDTEAFF TGTGCCACCGACAGGGACACTGAAGCTTTCTTT
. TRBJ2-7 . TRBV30 CAWSVYGYEQYF TGTGCCTGGAGTGTATACGGGTACGAGCAGTACTTC
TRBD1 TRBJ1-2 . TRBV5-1 CASSSQNGQGDGYTF TGCGCCAGCAGCTCCCAAAATGGACAGGGCGATGGCTACACCTTC
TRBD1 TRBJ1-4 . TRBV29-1 CSVEDLTGGHEKLFF TGCAGCGTTGAAGACTTAACAGGGGGTCATGAAAAACTGTTTTTT
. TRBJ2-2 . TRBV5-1 CASSLVDQEAGELFF TGCGCCAGCAGCTTGGTGGACCAAGAGGCCGGGGAGCTGTTTTTT
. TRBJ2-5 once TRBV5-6 CASSFRRQSQETQYF TGTGCCAGCAGCTTTCGACGACAGTCCCAAGAGACCCAGTACTTC
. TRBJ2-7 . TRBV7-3 CASSPGDGEQYF TGTGCCAGCAGTCCGGGTGACGGCGAGCAGTACTTC
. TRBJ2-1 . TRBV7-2 CASSLGGVYNEQFF TGTGCCAGCAGCTTAGGCGGGGTGTACAATGAGCAGTTCTTC
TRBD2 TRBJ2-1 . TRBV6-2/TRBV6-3 CASRGLAGGHDEQFF TGTGCCAGCAGGGGACTAGCGGGAGGGCACGATGAGCAGTTCTTC
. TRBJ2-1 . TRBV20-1 CSARDPAPWEQFF TGCAGTGCTAGAGATCCGGCCCCGTGGGAGCAGTTCTTC
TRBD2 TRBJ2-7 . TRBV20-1 CSARGGASGLSYEQYF TGCAGTGCTAGGGGAGGGGCTAGCGGCCTCTCCTACGAGCAGTACTTC
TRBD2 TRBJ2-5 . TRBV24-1 CATSGAGQETQYF TGTGCCACCAGTGGAGCGGGACAAGAGACCCAGTACTTC
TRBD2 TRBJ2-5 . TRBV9 CASSPGLIAGVLETQYF TGTGCCAGCAGTCCCGGTTTGATAGCGGGAGTATTGGAGACCCAGTACTTC
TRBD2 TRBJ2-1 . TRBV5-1 CASSLSGSGYNEQFF TGCGCCAGCAGCTTGAGCGGGAGTGGGTACAATGAGCAGTTCTTC
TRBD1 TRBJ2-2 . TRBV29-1 CSVRTGGNTGELFF TGCAGCGTACGTACAGGGGGGAACACCGGGGAGCTGTTTTTT
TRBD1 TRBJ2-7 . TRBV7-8 CASSTKPGQGRYEQYF TGTGCCAGCAGCACTAAGCCGGGACAGGGGCGCTACGAGCAGTACTTC
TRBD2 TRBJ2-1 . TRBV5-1 CASSAPSGVFDEQFF TGCGCCAGCAGCGCCCCTAGCGGGGTCTTTGATGAGCAGTTCTTC
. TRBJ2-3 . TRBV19 CASSPNTDTQYF TGTGCCAGTAGTCCCAACACAGATACGCAGTATTTT
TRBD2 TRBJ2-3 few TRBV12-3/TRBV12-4 CASSLRLAGSTDTQYF TGTGCCAGCAGTTTAAGGCTAGCGGGAAGCACAGATACGCAGTATTTT
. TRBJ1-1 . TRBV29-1 CSVSQVIYTEAFF TGCAGCGTTTCCCAGGTTATCTACACTGAAGCTTTCTTT
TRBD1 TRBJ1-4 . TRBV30 CAWSVNIYLGQANEKLFF TGTGCCTGGAGTGTAAACATTTATCTGGGACAGGCTAATGAAAAACTGTTTTTT
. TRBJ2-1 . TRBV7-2 CASSLAWGRAYNEQFF TGTGCCAGCAGCTTAGCATGGGGCAGGGCTTACAATGAGCAGTTCTTC
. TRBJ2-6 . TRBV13 CANSFRGVGANVLTF TGTGCCAACAGCTTCAGGGGGGTTGGGGCCAACGTCCTGACTTTC
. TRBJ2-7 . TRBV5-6 CASSLGAQGEQYF TGTGCCAGCAGCTTGGGGGCCCAGGGGGAGCAGTACTTC
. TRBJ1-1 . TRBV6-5 CASSSLGATEAFF TGTGCCAGCAGTTCCCTGGGGGCGACTGAAGCTTTCTTT
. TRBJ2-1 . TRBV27 CASSLGSQREQFF TGTGCCAGCAGTTTGGGGTCGCAACGTGAGCAGTTCTTC